This entry describes one TCR beta chain. Its binding antigen is unknown. No per-base quality is available; no much larger clone lies one base away. The data derive from a study of cytomegalovirus exposure and HLA in healthy donors (dated by TCRdb to about 2017). Describing the broader study: In an earlier analysis of roughly 590 of the donors, 250 to 350 Gb of sequence data and 100 million or so unique TCR beta sequences from about 179 million T cells were reported. About 320 gigabases of sequencing data and 78 million or so unique TCR sequences were included in an early release covering 550 to 650 HLA-typed donors. The genetic ancestry cluster associated with self-reported Caucasian donors included about 81% of the approximately 430 genotyped donors. The study aimed to test whether cataloging public T cell receptors could reveal signatures of past pathogen exposure. The study used immunosequencing to profile the T cell repertoires of approximately 640 subjects and linked those repertoires to cytomegalovirus serostatus. Besides the first cohort of some 670 subjects, a separate validation cohort made up of 90 to 150 different subjects was used. To predict cytomegalovirus infection status, the study brought together high-throughput TCR immunosequencing, statistical association of individual TCRs with disease status, and machine learning. In a later analysis, previously published TCR beta repertoires from roughly 710 donors were re-analyzed and high-resolution HLA genotyping was added so that TCR occurrence patterns could be studied. In the later analysis, no new phenotypic data were used to find candidate immune exposures; instead, reliance was placed on TCR beta sequences and their occurrence across donors. An earlier analysis of fewer than 750 of the donors used high-throughput TCR beta sequencing to judge whether each TCR beta V gene segment behaved as functional or pseudogenic. Donor age, sex, ethnicity and CMV serostatus were collected together with the repertoire data. A later genetic analysis used genome-wide SNP genotypes for about 60% of the 666 donors, treating that subset as a discovery cohort. All discovery cohort repertoires had been generated on a single sequencing platform. Both class I and class II loci were covered by HLA typing, at four-digit resolution. Typing coverage varied by locus: about 620-630 donors for A, B, C, DRB1 and DQB1; approximately 560 for DQA1; around 570 for DPA1; around 490 for DPB1. Roughly five DR-DQ haplotypes were handled as single units for association and clustering, since linkage in the cohort was strong. Among some 410 genotyped donors of the cohort, an average of around 240,000 unique TCR beta nucleotide sequences were sequenced per donor, around 20% of them non-productive.

Here is what the overall study found, with its caveats: In a later analysis, HLA-associated TCR beta chains showed more clonal expansion and lower generation probabilities than non-associated chains that were equally common. In both the original and validation cohorts, the classifier was reported to diagnose cytomegalovirus status with high specificity and sensitivity. Most TCR sequences were seen in very few donors, while some public TCRs were found in many individuals. A further reported finding was that TCR beta sequences accurately predicted the HLA-A and HLA-B alleles for most subjects in the first cohort. A later analysis associated about 17,000 TCR beta sequences with specific HLA alleles at a false discovery rate of 0.05. A group of highly shared sequence variants was considered likely to be a technical artifact of the sequencing pipeline. An association between a missense DCLRE1C variant and V-gene and J-gene trimming of TCR beta chains was found in a later genetic analysis and replicated in an independent cohort. According to a later analysis, parvovirus B19, influenza, CMV and Epstein-Barr virus appeared linked to several top co-occurrence clusters. Because HLA typing was unavailable for some donors at each locus, only the typed subset was used in association tests. According to a later genetic analysis, donors in an Asian-associated ancestry cluster had fewer N-insertions in productive TCRs than the approximately 630-donor mean. In an earlier analysis of about 550 of the donors, most TCR beta V segments were observed in productive rearrangements about 87% or about 30% of the time, broadly matching IMGT annotations. Three of the identified cytomegalovirus-associated TCR beta chains were confirmed in vitro to be specific for cytomegalovirus antigens. The earlier analysis of around 600 of the donors excluded 15 to 20 rarely observed V segments, including chromosome 9 orphons, because counts were too low. The study listed 150 to 200 TCR beta chains as associated with cytomegalovirus. Some IMGT-functional V segments, including TRBV6-2 and TRBV6-3, could not be distinguished by the 87-base-pair reads and were therefore excluded. In this cohort, only TCR beta chains were sequenced, and detectable features were limited by the absence of alpha or paired-chain data. Correlated functional status among segregating V segments might reflect linkage disequilibrium, but an unknown experimental factor could not be ruled out. A later analysis found that TCR association rates varied across HLA loci, with DRB1 alleles showing the most associated TCRs and HLA-C alleles the fewest. When HLA alleles, especially DR and DQ, strongly co-occurred, TCR associations were difficult to assign to individual alleles. Roughly uniform sequencing depth across donors was assumed in presence/absence analyses, although this assumption may not hold. The authors suggested that the approach could potentially be generalized to other disease states and immunological phenotypes. For the cohort, immune exposure information was limited to CMV serostatus. In a later analysis, most CMV-associated TCR beta chains were found to appear HLA-restricted, with HLA associations seemingly driven largely by CMV exposure.

Counted from cysteine to phenylalanine, this CDR3 has 13 amino acids. Only the CDR3 region is kept as DNA, spanning 39 bases read in frame from base 1. For CDR1 and CDR2, the germline V gene (reference sequence) lists MNHEY and SMNVEV. The trim is 2 bases for V and 2 bases for J, with a gap of 7 bases between the germline ends. The cohort comprised fewer than 700 healthy bone marrow donors. All cohort members were sampled while nominally healthy, although unrecorded immune exposures were likely present. The donor was CMV seronegative and belonged to the group of approximately 320 seronegative cohort members. A peripheral blood sample was collected from each donor, and TCR beta sequencing was performed on peripheral blood mononuclear cells. The Qiagen DNeasy Blood Extraction Kit was used to extract genomic DNA from the blood cell samples. The receptor library was made with the immunoSEQ multiplex PCR assay. The multiplex PCR relied on a mix of 60 forward primers for TCR Vbeta segments and 13 reverse primers for TCR Jbeta segments. The CDR3 region of rearranged TCR beta genes was amplified from genomic DNA by a multiplex PCR assay. Amplified TCR beta libraries were sequenced as 87-base-pair reads on the Illumina HiSeq System. Per the source publication's procedure: A later analysis counted about 80 million unique TCR beta chains across the 650 to 700 repertoires, and about 10 million of these chains were shared by at least two donors. Raw reads were error-corrected and collapsed into unique sequences with a nearest-neighbor algorithm that merged closely related sequences to remove PCR and sequencing errors. V, D and J gene segments were assigned by aligning CDR3 sequences to IMGT reference sequences. Each retained sequence needed at least a six-nucleotide match to both a V gene segment and a J gene segment. Rearrangements were classified as productive when the CDR3 lacked stop codons and remained in frame with V and J, and all other rearrangements were classified as non-productive. CDR3 was defined according to IMGT convention as the region running from the second conserved V-encoded cysteine to the conserved J-encoded phenylalanine. The earlier analysis of fewer than 750 of the donors excluded sequences that lacked an unambiguous match to a single V gene segment. In an earlier analysis of several hundred of the donors, V segments were called functional above 56.7% productive rearrangements and were called segregating when the between-donor standard deviation exceeded 5%. A statistical classification framework was developed to diagnose cytomegalovirus status using the catalog of TCR beta chain sequences. In a later analysis, V and J genes were assigned by comparing TCR nucleotide sequences against IMGT/GENE-DB human TR gene sequences. In a later analysis, CDR3 sequences and most-parsimonious VDJ recombination scenarios were assigned using the TCRdist pipeline. In a later analysis, each TCR beta chain was defined by its CDR3 amino acid sequence together with its V-gene family, and reads without a unique V-gene family were excluded. In a later analysis, 550 to 650 highly shared, low-generation-probability nucleotide sequences were removed to address suspected cross-contamination and a sequencing artifact. A later analysis calculated a clonal expansion index for each public chain from normalized within-repertoire ranks of inferred template counts. Generation probabilities in a later analysis came from a VDJ recombination model fitted to out-of-frame rearrangements, and those results were checked against IGoR. In a later analysis, TCR-TCR, TCR-HLA and TCR-CMV co-occurrence was scored with hypergeometric tests, and a repertoire-size bias correction was applied to TCR pairs. In a later analysis, false discovery rates were estimated by permuting HLA or CMV assignments 20 times. A later analysis grouped co-occurring TCRs with DBSCAN, adding TCRdist sequence similarity when clustering within HLA-allele-positive subsets. Co-occurrence clustering excluded repertoires with fewer than 30,000 or more than 120,000 public chains, plus five with anomalous nucleotide sharing. TCRdb took this table from immuneACCESS and kept in-frame rearrangements with V and J called. Such tables lack part of the clones; where checked against another copy, unresolved V genes explain under half of the gap, and the rest is unexplained. The V and J calls and clone size were taken over from that table, and D and trimming were inferred from the DNA. The sample yields some 150,000 clones; around 80% were counted once. The top ten hold about 3.5% of the sample.

The V gene is TRBV27 and the J gene is TRBJ2-7; D gene: possibly TRBD2, on 5 matching bases. Sample: PBMCs. This TCR derives from a man aged 40-50 years in good health and CMV-seronegative. The sequence in DNA is TGTGCCAGCAGTTTAAGGGAGACCTACGAGCAGTACTTC. Protein translation: CASSLRETYEQYF.